The 22 T cell receptor beta chains given below trace back to one sample, sequenced in a study of response to subunit inactivated influenza vaccine. Using its own MiXCR run on the RT-PCR reads, TCRdb lists one record per CDR3 protein. The table shows about 800,000 distinct CDR3 sequences, with about 20% occurring only once. The sample consisted of PBMCs from blood, taken around 5 days after vaccination. The receptors derive from a man between 45 and 60 years old who received an inactivated influenza vaccine.

This clonotype has a handful of counts. This chain links TRBV5-1 with TRBJ2-7; 9 bases align to TRBD2. V gave up 5 bases and J gave up 7 bases; unmatched junction bases: 16. The CDR3 consists of 16 residues. CDR1 and CDR2 (germline): SGHRS, YFSETQ. In DNA, the CDR3 is TGCGCCAGCAGGCCATCCGGGGTAGCGGGAGTACGGGAGCAGTACTTC. It is translated as CASRPSGVAGVREQYF. The full variable domain, its missing parts supplied by reference TRBV5-1 and TRBJ2-7, is KAGVTQTPRYLIKTRGQQVTLSCSPISGHRSVSWYQQTPGQGLQFLFEYFSETQRNKGNFPGRFSGRQFSNSRSEMNVSTLELGDSALYLCASRPSGVAGVREQYFGPGTRLTVT.

The sample holds a few counts of this clonotype. This sequence joins TRBV6-1 and TRBJ1-4; 10 nucleotides agree with TRBD1. The CDR3 length is 17 residues. Losses at the gene ends were 6 bases for V and 3 bases for J; bases not matched to a gene: 10. In germline, CDR1 is MNHNS, CDR2 SASEGT. The CDR3 is CASRTAGTGVPNEKLFF. For the CDR3, the DNA is TGTGCCAGCAGGACAGCCGGGACAGGGGTGCCTAATGAAAAACTGTTTTTT.

This clonotype was picked up a small number of times. The rearrangement joins TRBV6-1 to TRBJ1-5, with 7 bases identical to TRBD1. This CDR3 contains 15 residues. Per germline, CDR1 MNHNS and CDR2 SASEGT. The ends lost 8 bases at V and 0 bases at J; junction bases unmatched: 7. The CDR3 nucleotides are TGTGCCAGCCGCCTTGGGACAGATAGCAATCAGCCCCAGCATTTT. Its protein is CASRLGTDSNQPQHF.

This clonotype was found many times. V and J are TRBV28 and TRBJ2-7; D is undetermined. This CDR3 has 12 amino acids. Germline assignment: CDR1 MDHEN and CDR2 SYDVKM. V lost 6 bases to trimming and J lost 7 bases, with 13 bases between them. CDR3 nucleotide sequence: TGTGCCAGCAGCTCGGAACGGCCGGAGCAGTACTTC. This codes for CASSSERPEQYF.

CDR3 bases: TGTGCCAGCAGCCCGGGACTCCGGGGCAGCAATGAGCAGTTCTTC. Its translation is CASSPGLRGSNEQFF. This chain connects TRBV6-1 to TRBJ2-1; TRBD2 might be the D (6 bases). Germline-derived CDR1 and CDR2 are MNHNS and SASEGT. The CDR3 has 15 amino acids. V lost 6 bases and J lost 6, with 18 bases in between.

The table lists this clonotype with a few counts. V usage is TRBV12-3 or TRBV12-4 and J usage is TRBJ2-1, with no clear D. Trimming pared 6 bases from V and 4 bases from J, leaving 16 bases between. The CDR3 runs to 15 residues. The CDR3 here is CASRPTDGPYNEQFF. CDR3 DNA: TGTGCCAGCAGACCTACGGACGGCCCTTACAATGAGCAGTTCTTC.

V usage is TRBV20-1 and J usage is TRBJ2-1; 10 bases line up with TRBD1. Germline assignment: CDR1 DFQATT and CDR2 SNEGSKA (reference sequence). V gave up 1 base and J gave up 6 bases; unmatched junction bases: 6. This CDR3 comprises 15 residues. CDR3 amino acids: CSARAGTGAVNEQFF. In DNA form, the CDR3 reads TGCAGTGCTAGAGCTGGGACAGGGGCGGTCAATGAGCAGTTCTTC.

V usage is TRBV4-2 and J usage is TRBJ2-7; D is unclear. The V gene's germline CDR1 is LGHNA and CDR2 YNFKEQ. The CDR3 is 14 amino acids. Trimming cost V 1 base and J 4 bases, with 11 bases left between them. DNA for the CDR3: TGTGCCAGCAGCCAAGGCCGAGACTGGTACGAGCAGTACTTC. It translates to CASSQGRDWYEQYF.

This clonotype showed up many times. The chain has TRBV10-3 and TRBJ2-2; 11 positions match TRBD2. With V trimmed by 5 bases and J by 1 base, 3 bases remained unmatched. Per germline, CDR1 ENHRY and CDR2 SYGVKD. The CDR3 is 16 amino acids. CDR3 residues: CAISPGTSGNTGELFF. In DNA form, the CDR3 reads TGTGCCATCAGTCCTGGGACTAGCGGGAACACCGGGGAGCTGTTTTTT.

This chain links TRBV6-2 or TRBV6-3 with TRBJ2-7; D tentatively reads TRBD1 or TRBD2 (5 bases each). Trimming left V 4 bases short and J 9 bases short, with 19 bases between. From germline, CDR1 is MNHEY and CDR2 SVGEGT. The CDR3 totals 14 residues. In nucleotides, the CDR3 is TGTGCCAGCAGTTCCGGGACCCCCGGTATTCTGCAGTACTTC. Translation: CASSSGTPGILQYF.

This chain uses TRBV27 with TRBJ2-1; D might be TRBD2 (6 bases). CDR1 and CDR2 (germline): MNHEY, SMNVEV (reference sequence). V lost 1 base and J 3 bases, leaving 10 bases between the germline ends. This CDR3 has 15 amino acids. CDR3 sequence (DNA): TGTGCCAGCAGTTTATGGGGGGAAGGCTACAATGAGCAGTTCTTC. Encoded protein: CASSLWGEGYNEQFF.

This clonotype was detected only a few times. The rearrangement joins TRBV24-1 to TRBJ1-5; tentative D call: TRBD1 (6 bases). The germline V gene has CDR1 KGHDR and CDR2 SFDVKD. This CDR3 is built from 14 residues. V was clipped by 9 bases and J by 7 bases, with 18 bases between them. CDR3 in amino acids: CATSNPGADQPQHF. CDR3 nucleotide sequence: TGTGCCACCTCCAATCCGGGGGCGGACCAGCCCCAGCATTTT.

This clonotype was seen more than once but under ten times. J is TRBJ2-2 and V is TRBV12-3 or TRBV12-4; the D is unclear. The CDR3 contains 12 residues. Between the trimmed V and J ends, which lost 7 bases and 5 bases, there was a span of 8 bases. The CDR3 DNA reads TGTGCCAGCATTGTGCAGACCGGGGAGCTGTTTTTT. This translates into CASIVQTGELFF.

The gene calls are TRBV4-3 and TRBJ2-1, with TRBD1 matching 9 bases. This CDR3 is 15 amino acids long. V lost 1 base and J lost 9; bases outside the gene matches: 7. Germline V lookup: CDR1 LGHNA, CDR2 YSLEER. The CDR3 spells CASSQVTGTGPEQFF. The DNA for the CDR3 is TGCGCCAGCAGCCAAGTTACCGGGACAGGGCCTGAGCAGTTCTTC.

This clonotype was observed a few times. The rearrangement uses TRBV7-2 and TRBJ1-2; a possible D gene is TRBD1 (5 bases). Germline CDR1 SGHTA, CDR2 FQGNSA. V was cut by 5 bases and J by 8 bases, with 18 bases left in between. The CDR3 consists of 14 residues. CDR3 sequence reads: CASSKSRDLLGYTF. The CDR3 region has the DNA TGTGCCAGCAGCAAATCCCGGGACCTCTTGGGCTACACCTTC.

The chain is built from TRBV10-1 and TRBJ1-1; 7 bases are a match to TRBD1. Per the germline V gene, CDR1 is WNHNN and CDR2 is SYGVQD (reference sequence). The CDR3 runs 16 residues. V lost 4 bases, J lost 0 bases, and 8 bases stayed unmatched. The CDR3 protein is CASSATGKGLNTEAFF. The CDR3 DNA follows: TGCGCCAGCAGTGCGACAGGGAAGGGGCTGAACACTGAAGCTTTCTTT.

This chain connects TRBV7-8 to TRBJ2-1, with D maybe TRBD1 (5 bases). Trimming took off 0 bases at V and 5 bases at J, with 23 bases between the two ends. This CDR3 comprises 19 residues. Germline-derived CDR1 and CDR2 are SGHVS and FQNEAQ. The CDR3 nucleotides are TGTGCCAGCAGCTTAGCTAGAAGTAGTAGGGGTTTTGTACACAATGAGCAGTTCTTC. This codes for CASSLARSSRGFVHNEQFF.

The chain combines TRBV4-3 with TRBJ2-5; D is unclear. The germline gives CDR1 LGHNA, CDR2 YSLEER. Trimming took off 1 base at V and 5 bases at J, with 14 bases between the two ends. The CDR3 length is 15 residues. In DNA, the CDR3 is TGCGCCAGCAGCCAAGCGGCGGTGAGAAGGGAGACCCAGTACTTC. Its protein product is CASSQAAVRRETQYF.

This clonotype was seen more than once but under ten times. The rearrangement links TRBV7-9 to TRBJ2-1, with 7 bases that match TRBD2. The junction had 12 bases not matched to a gene; V was cut back by 3 bases and J by 10 bases. This CDR3 contains 15 residues. From germline, CDR1 is SEHNR and CDR2 FQNEAQ (reference sequence). The CDR3 DNA sequence: TGTGCCAGCAGCTTCGGGACTGGACTAGTATACGAGCAGTTCTTC. The encoded protein is CASSFGTGLVYEQFF.

This clonotype has just a few counts. The rearrangement joins TRBV11-2 to TRBJ2-7; TRBD1 aligns across 7 bases. The CDR3 runs to 14 residues. Germline CDR1 is SGHAT and CDR2 is FQNNGV. The V gene end was trimmed by 2 bases and the J gene end by 3 bases; junction bases not matched to a gene: 4. This CDR3 reads CASSLPGQSYEQYF. CDR3 nucleotide sequence: TGTGCCAGCAGCTTACCGGGACAGAGCTACGAGCAGTACTTC.

The chain has TRBV7-3 and TRBJ2-1; weak D call: TRBD2 (5 bases). Germline-derived CDR1 and CDR2 are SGHTA and FQGTGA. The V end lost 5 bases, the J end lost 7 bases, and 18 bases lay between the germline ends. This CDR3 is built from 15 residues. In DNA, the CDR3 is TGTGCCAGCAGCCAGGACTGGTTAACGGGGAATGAGCAGTTCTTC. This translates into CASSQDWLTGNEQFF.

The rearrangement joins TRBV9 to TRBJ2-3, with 9 bases aligning to TRBD1. J was trimmed by 1 base and V by 4 bases; bases with no gene match: 4. This CDR3 has 15 amino acids. In germline, CDR1 is SGDLS, CDR2 YYNGEE. The CDR3 DNA is TGTGCCAGCAGCACGCGACAGGGGGGCACAGATACGCAGTATTTT. Translating it yields CASSTRQGGTDTQYF.